The subject of this entry is one TCR beta chain. The antigen it recognizes is unknown. No much larger clone is present one base from it, and per-base qualities are unavailable. The germline V gene yields SGHRS for CDR1 and YFSETQ for CDR2. The CDR3 numbers 14 residues from cysteine through phenylalanine. Only the CDR3 region is kept as DNA, spanning 42 bases read in frame from base 1. Deletion took 4 bases off V and 2 bases off J, with a span of 12 bases between the germline ends. What this sample's time point label stands for: peripheral blood 6 weeks after treatment start. A total of some 30 patients with locally advanced or metastatic urothelial carcinoma, treated at Memorial Sloan Kettering on a trial protocol, made up the cohort. Peripheral blood mononuclear cells were collected pretreatment and during treatment, at between 1 and 8 total time points per patient. The Qiagen DNeasy Blood extraction kit was used to purify genomic DNA from total PBMCs and tumor samples. PBMCs were collected pretreatment and during treatment, and were isolated and stored as previously described.

To estimate absolute template abundance from read counts, synthetic TCR analog templates were spiked into each PCR. TCRbeta CDR3 regions were amplified from genomic DNA with bias-controlled V and J gene primers using the immunoSEQ assay. Sequencing of rearranged TCRbeta segments was done at approximately 20X coverage. The paper's processing steps were these. Clustering was used to correct sequencing errors, and CDR3s were annotated against IMGT so that V, D and J genes could be assigned. Downstream analyses used only productive TCRbeta rearrangements, leaving out any out-of-frame or stop-codon sequences. Clonality was calculated as one minus the Shannon entropy normalized by the log of the number of unique productive sequences. Fisher's exact test with Benjamini-Hochberg correction, using a cutoff of adjusted p below 0.01, was how clones that differed between time points or between blood and tumor were identified. Not all clones reach the TCRdb copy of this immuneACCESS table, which keeps in-frame sequences only. Checked studies attribute under half of the gap to unresolved V genes and leave the rest unexplained. Clonal size and the V and J genes are those of that table, whereas D and trimming came from the DNA. The table for this sample lists roughly 76,000 clones; 80% to 95% of them were counted only once. In total, the top ten clones hold 0.7% to 0.9% of the sample.

The sample originates from a study of PD-L1 blockade in urothelial cancer (TCRdb year 2017). About the investigation overall: Therapy was started at some point between 2014 and 2016 for all patients, and atezolizumab 1,200 mg was administered intravenously every 3 weeks. Pretreatment tumor samples and matched peripheral blood, collected serially before and after atezolizumab treatment, underwent TCR sequencing. An ECOG performance status of 0 or 1 was recorded for the patients, and 0 to 3 prior chemotherapy regimens had been received by the patients. Under 10 patients achieved durable clinical benefit and some 20 did not. Blood samples were analyzed at 3 weeks after treatment start (second dose) and at 6 weeks after treatment start. Blood samples yielded a median of around 150,000 T cells and some 80,000 unique TCRs, with median clonality roughly 0.084. The study was an exploratory multi-omic analysis of somatic, immune and clinical correlates of response to PD-L1 blockade with atezolizumab in urothelial cancer. In the same patients, whole exome sequencing and RNA sequencing of pretreatment tumors were performed in addition to TCR sequencing. Progression-free survival longer than 6 months counted as durable clinical benefit, and TCR features were additionally tested against both progression-free and overall survival. About nine tenths of the roughly 29 patients were identified as males with urothelial cancer of bladder origin, and a prior smoking history was reported by 18 of 29 patients. Pretreatment blood TCR-seq was available for twenty-nine patients, at least one posttreatment blood collection was obtained for 25 or so patients, and tumor TCR-seq was available for 25 or so patients. Study-level results and caveats: Because the sample size was small (n of about 27) and many exploratory analyses were performed, the results are intended to be hypothesis-generating. Patients with durable benefit showed greater expansion of tumor-associated TCR clones in peripheral blood 3 weeks after starting treatment (n ≈ 20, p = 0.022). Improved progression-free and overall survival was found to be associated with pretreatment peripheral blood TCR clonality below the median.

This receptor was identified in a woman at least 80 years old with urothelial cancer. Sequencing was performed on PBMCs, taken around atezolizumab (anti-PD-L1) treatment. Here the chain combines TRBV5-1 and TRBJ1-1; the D gene is not confidently resolved. The encoded CDR3 is CASSPDSANTEAFF. DNA sequence: TGCGCCAGCAGCCCCGACTCAGCTAACACTGAAGCTTTCTTT.